Listed below are T cell receptor beta chains from one sample, sequenced in a study of T cells in Graves' hyperthyroidism and ophthalmopathy. Each CDR3 protein gets one entry after TCRdb re-called the multiplex PCR reads with MiXCR. The profile shows a few hundred thousand distinct CDR3 sequences, 15% of them singletons. Sequencing was performed on blood. These receptor sequences come from a woman in her 30s with Graves' hyperthyroidism. The CDR3 runs from the conserved cysteine through the conserved F or W. D genes are given only for firm matches. The size of a clone is reported for some rows only, either as once, few or many, or as a class for expanded clones.

>NA|TRBV25-1|NA|TRBJ1-2|12
TGTGCCAGCAGTGAAACGGGTTACGGCTACACCTTC
CASSETGYGYTF
>NA|TRBV29-1|NA|TRBJ1-2|13
TGCAGCGTTGAAGTAGGCACGAACTATGGCTTCACCTTC
CSVEVGTNYGFTF
>many|TRBV10-3|NA|TRBJ2-2|15
TGTGCCATCAGTGAGTTTAGCGGGAACACCGGGGAGCTGTTTTTT
CAISEFSGNTGELFF
>many|TRBV11-2|NA|TRBJ2-1|13
TGTGCCAGCAGCTTAGACCTCGAGGGTGAGCAGTTCTTC
CASSLDLEGEQFF
>few|TRBV29-1|TRBD1|TRBJ1-1|13
TGCAGCGCCTGCAGGGGGCTGAACACTGAAGCTTTCTTT
CSACRGLNTEAFF
>many|TRBV3-1|TRBD1|TRBJ1-1|16
TGTGCCAGCAGCCAAGATAGGGGGCGCTTGGGCACTGAAGCTTTCTTT
CASSQDRGRLGTEAFF
>many|TRBV3-1|TRBD1|TRBJ1-6|17
TGTGCCAGCAGCCAACCTCTCACCGGGACAGGGGGTTCACCCCTCCACTTT
CASSQPLTGTGGSPLHF
>many|TRBV7-2|NA|TRBJ2-1|13
TGTGCCAGCAGCCGTTCGGGGTTCGATGAGCAGTTCTTC
CASSRSGFDEQFF
>many|TRBV28|NA|TRBJ2-3|11
TGTGCCAGCAAGGACACAGATACGCAGTATTTT
CASKDTDTQYF
>few|TRBV6-6|NA|TRBJ2-1|13
TGTGCCAGCAGTTACGATGGGTCCAATGAGCAGTTCTTC
CASSYDGSNEQFF
>many|TRBV6-6|NA|TRBJ2-7|16
TGTGCCAGCAGTTACTCGAAGCGGACAAGCTCCTACGAGCAGTACTTC
CASSYSKRTSSYEQYF
>NA|TRBV3-1|TRBD1|TRBJ2-3|15
TGTGCCAGCAGTTTACTGGACAGGGGCCCAGATACGCAGTATTTT
CASSLLDRGPDTQYF
>few|TRBV7-3|TRBD2|TRBJ2-5|15
TGTGCCAGCAGCTTAATGGCTAGCGGGAGTAAGACCCAGTACTTC
CASSLMASGSKTQYF
>few|TRBV4-1|TRBD2|TRBJ2-5|15
TGCGCCAGCAGCCAGGGGACTAGCGGGATGGAGACCCAGTACTTC
CASSQGTSGMETQYF
>many|TRBV15|NA|TRBJ2-5|15
TGTGCCACCAGCAGAGATACAGGTAGACAAGAGACCCAGTACTTC
CATSRDTGRQETQYF
>NA|TRBV6-1|NA|TRBJ2-7|13
TGTGCCAGCAGGACCTCCTCAGGAGGCGAGCAGTACTTC
CASRTSSGGEQYF
>many|TRBV29-1|TRBD1|TRBJ2-7|12
TGCAGCGTGACCGGGACAGTACCTCAGCAGTACTTC
CSVTGTVPQQYF
>NA|TRBV18|TRBD2|TRBJ2-2|18
TGTGCCAGCTCACCACTCGGACTAGCGGGGGTAAACACCGGGGAGCTGTTTTTT
CASSPLGLAGVNTGELFF
>many|TRBV5-1|TRBD1|TRBJ2-3|15
TGCGCCAGCAGAGGGGGACAGGGGATCGCAGATACGCAGTATTTT
CASRGGQGIADTQYF
>many|TRBV5-1|NA|TRBJ2-4|16
TGCGCCAGCAGCTCCGAGGGAGGACCCGCCGAGGACATTCAGTACTTC
CASSSEGGPAEDIQYF
>NA|TRBV12-3/TRBV12-4|TRBD1|TRBJ2-5|13
TGTGCCAGCAGTCCGACAGGGGTCGAGACCCAGTACTTC
CASSPTGVETQYF
>few|TRBV30|NA|TRBJ2-6|17
TGTGCCGGCATTAACAGGATCCTCTACTCTGGGGCCAACGTCCTGACTTTC
CAGINRILYSGANVLTF
>many|TRBV3-1|NA|TRBJ1-4|14
TGTGCCAGCAGCCAACGATTGGGGAATGAAAAACTGTTTTTT
CASSQRLGNEKLFF
>few|TRBV4-1|NA|TRBJ1-1|20
TGCGCCAGCAGCCAAGTGTTTCCCTCAGCCCTAGGTACAAGTAACACTGAAGCTTTCTTT
CASSQVFPSALGTSNTEAFF
>many|TRBV18|NA|TRBJ2-5|13
TGTGCCAGCTCACCACCGGGGAAAGAGACCCAGTACTTC
CASSPPGKETQYF
>few|TRBV20-1|NA|TRBJ2-5|13
TGCAGTGCGGCCGGTAGGCCGGAGGAGACCCAGTACTTC
CSAAGRPEETQYF
>many|TRBV27|TRBD2|TRBJ2-7|16
TGTGCCAGCAGTTTACAATTAGCGGGAGGATCCTACGAGCAGTACTTC
CASSLQLAGGSYEQYF
>many|TRBV28|TRBD2|TRBJ2-7|15
TGTGCCAGCAGCTTGACTAGCGGGGCCTCCTACGAGCAGTACTTC
CASSLTSGASYEQYF
>many|TRBV2|NA|TRBJ1-1|13
TGTGCCAGCAGTGAAAACGGCGAGACTGAAGCTTTCTTT
CASSENGETEAFF
>NA|TRBV28|NA|TRBJ1-6|15
TGTGCCAGCAGTTTCCGACTAGGGAATAATTCACCCCTCCACTTT
CASSFRLGNNSPLHF
>few|TRBV7-3|NA|TRBJ1-5|13
TGTGCCAGCAGCTTAGATCCTGATCAGCCCCAGCATTTT
CASSLDPDQPQHF
>few|TRBV28|NA|TRBJ2-4|15
TGTGCCAGCAGTCCCCCTTATTTAGCCAAAAACATTCAGTACTTC
CASSPPYLAKNIQYF
>NA|TRBV5-1|NA|TRBJ2-4|16
TGCGCCAGCAGCTTGGGCAGCTCTCTAGCCAAAAACATTCAGTACTTC
CASSLGSSLAKNIQYF
>many|TRBV12-3/TRBV12-4|NA|TRBJ2-1|11
TGTGCCAGCAGGGAACAGGGTGAGCAGTTCTTC
CASREQGEQFF
>NA|TRBV6-1|TRBD2|TRBJ2-4|15
TGTGCCAGCAGGCTAGCGGGAGCTGCCAAAAACATTCAGTACTTC
CASRLAGAAKNIQYF
>many|TRBV28|TRBD1|TRBJ2-5|14
TGTGCCAGTTCCTCGGGACAGAGACAAGAGACCCAGTACTTC
CASSSGQRQETQYF
>NA|TRBV12-5|NA|TRBJ2-1|16
TGTGCTAGTGGCCTGGTAAGCGGGCCGGCGTACAATGAGCAGTTCTTC
CASGLVSGPAYNEQFF
>NA|TRBV5-6|NA|TRBJ1-2|16
TGTGCCAGCAGCTTGCTCGACAGTGGGAGGGACTATGGCTACACCTTC
CASSLLDSGRDYGYTF
>few|TRBV28|TRBD2|TRBJ2-3|18
TGTGCCAGCAGTCAATTCTTTCCGGGGGGGTCAAGCACAGATACGCAGTATTTT
CASSQFFPGGSSTDTQYF
>many|TRBV20-1|NA|TRBJ2-7|12
TGCAGTGCTAGACTTTCCGACTACGAGCAGTACTTC
CSARLSDYEQYF
>few|TRBV7-2|TRBD1|TRBJ1-4|18
TGTGCCAGCAGCTTAGTTGGGACAGGGGGCCGGGGTGGTGAAAAACTGTTTTTT
CASSLVGTGGRGGEKLFF
>many|TRBV20-1|TRBD2|TRBJ2-3|18
TGCAGTGCTAGAGAACTTCTTTCGGCGGGAGGCCGCACAGATACGCAGTATTTT
CSARELLSAGGRTDTQYF
>few|TRBV20-1|NA|TRBJ1-2|14
TGCAGTGCTAGTGATTGGCAGGGTAGAGATGGCTACACCTTC
CSASDWQGRDGYTF
>NA|TRBV30|NA|TRBJ1-2|13
TGTGCCTGGAGGCCGGGGACCCTCTATGGCTACACCTTC
CAWRPGTLYGYTF
>few|TRBV13|NA|TRBJ2-1|12
TGTGCCAGCAGCCTAAATTTGAATGAGCAGTTCTTC
CASSLNLNEQFF
>NA|TRBV20-1|TRBD2|TRBJ2-7|15
TGCAGTGCTAGAAGGGTAGCGGGAGGGGCCTACGAGCAGTACTTC
CSARRVAGGAYEQYF
>NA|TRBV13|TRBD2|TRBJ2-7|15
TGTGCCAGCACGGCGGGAGCGGGTAGAGGGTACGAGCAGTACTTC
CASTAGAGRGYEQYF
>few|TRBV20-1|NA|TRBJ1-3|15
TGCAGTGCCCACAGGGAGAAAAGCTCTGGAAACACCATATATTTT
CSAHREKSSGNTIYF
>few|TRBV24-1|NA|TRBJ1-1|14
TGTGCCACCAGTGGTGGAGGGTTGAACACTGAAGCTTTCTTT
CATSGGGLNTEAFF